These T cell receptor beta chains were read from a single sample in a study of cytomegalovirus exposure and HLA in healthy donors. Sequencing used immunoSEQ multiplex PCR; TCRdb keeps in-frame clones, though not all of them. The table has 250,000 to 350,000 clones, about 80% seen once. The sequencing input was PBMCs. Receptors originate from a girl aged 2-9 years in good health and CMV-seronegative. Both conserved end residues are part of each CDR3. The D gene is left open where the match is weak. A clone size is listed for some rows: how often the clone was seen (once, few, many), or a class if it is expanded.

d_gene: TRBD2
j_gene: TRBJ2-1
v_gene: TRBV9
abundance: .
CDR3aa: CASSVGTSGYNEQFF
CDR3nt: TGTGCCAGCAGCGTTGGGACTAGCGGTTACAATGAGCAGTTCTTC

d_gene: .
j_gene: TRBJ1-2
v_gene: TRBV27
abundance: few
CDR3aa: CASSLGWGARGYTF
CDR3nt: TGTGCCAGCAGTTTGGGCTGGGGAGCGCGAGGCTACACCTTC

d_gene: TRBD1
j_gene: TRBJ2-5
v_gene: TRBV28
abundance: .
CDR3aa: CASSSLTGDIAETQYF
CDR3nt: TGTGCCAGCAGTTCCTTGACAGGGGACATCGCGGAGACCCAGTACTTC

d_gene: .
j_gene: TRBJ1-5
v_gene: TRBV2
abundance: .
CDR3aa: CASSATSNQPQHF
CDR3nt: TGTGCCAGCAGTGCGACTAGTAATCAGCCCCAGCATTTT

d_gene: TRBD2
j_gene: TRBJ2-2
v_gene: TRBV7-9
abundance: .
CDR3aa: CASSSPGLGGELFF
CDR3nt: TGTGCCAGCAGCTCGCCGGGACTAGGCGGGGAGCTGTTTTTT

d_gene: .
j_gene: TRBJ2-5
v_gene: TRBV7-4
abundance: .
CDR3aa: CASGLVQETQYF
CDR3nt: TGTGCCAGTGGGCTCGTCCAAGAGACCCAGTACTTC

d_gene: .
j_gene: TRBJ1-5
v_gene: TRBV19
abundance: .
CDR3aa: CASSIVFGNSNQPQHF
CDR3nt: TGTGCCAGTAGTATAGTTTTCGGGAATAGCAATCAGCCCCAGCATTTT

d_gene: TRBD1
j_gene: TRBJ1-2
v_gene: TRBV28
abundance: once
CDR3aa: CASTLPQGAYGYTF
CDR3nt: TGTGCCAGCACCCTCCCCCAGGGGGCCTATGGCTACACCTTC

d_gene: .
j_gene: TRBJ1-1
v_gene: TRBV5-4
abundance: few
CDR3aa: CATTQDGGRAEAFF
CDR3nt: TGTGCCACAACGCAAGACGGAGGGCGGGCTGAAGCTTTCTTT

d_gene: .
j_gene: TRBJ2-2
v_gene: TRBV5-1
abundance: .
CDR3aa: CASSLNARRGSNTGELFF
CDR3nt: TGCGCCAGCAGCTTGAATGCCAGGAGGGGATCGAACACCGGGGAGCTGTTTTTT

d_gene: .
j_gene: TRBJ2-1
v_gene: TRBV4-1
abundance: .
CDR3aa: CASSRQGSEQFF
CDR3nt: TGCGCCAGCAGCCGCCAGGGTAGTGAGCAGTTCTTC

d_gene: .
j_gene: TRBJ2-1
v_gene: TRBV30
abundance: .
CDR3aa: CAWSVLNGGQFF
CDR3nt: TGTGCCTGGAGTGTTCTGAATGGCGGGCAGTTCTTC

d_gene: .
j_gene: TRBJ1-2
v_gene: TRBV2
abundance: .
CDR3aa: CASSESTRQNYRGYTF
CDR3nt: TGTGCCAGCAGTGAAAGTACCCGACAGAACTACCGTGGCTACACCTTC

d_gene: TRBD1
j_gene: TRBJ2-1
v_gene: TRBV4-2
abundance: few
CDR3aa: CASSPGQGVPEQFF
CDR3nt: TGTGCCAGCAGCCCGGGACAGGGTGTTCCTGAGCAGTTCTTC

d_gene: .
j_gene: TRBJ1-5
v_gene: TRBV18
abundance: .
CDR3aa: CASSPVTGQNQPQHF
CDR3nt: TGTGCCAGCTCACCAGTGACAGGCCAAAATCAGCCCCAGCATTTT

d_gene: .
j_gene: TRBJ2-1
v_gene: TRBV4-2
abundance: few
CDR3aa: CASSQDSTGYNEQFF
CDR3nt: TGTGCCAGCAGCCAAGATAGTACTGGCTACAATGAGCAGTTCTTC

d_gene: .
j_gene: TRBJ2-1
v_gene: TRBV5-1
abundance: .
CDR3aa: CASSRYNEQFF
CDR3nt: TGCGCCAGCAGCCGGTACAATGAGCAGTTCTTC

d_gene: .
j_gene: TRBJ2-7
v_gene: TRBV7-9
abundance: .
CDR3aa: CASRSSANSYEQYF
CDR3nt: TGTGCCAGCAGGTCTAGCGCTAACTCCTACGAGCAGTACTTC

d_gene: .
j_gene: TRBJ1-3
v_gene: TRBV4-1
abundance: .
CDR3aa: CASSQEFSGGVDGNTIYF
CDR3nt: TGCGCCAGCAGCCAAGAATTCAGTGGAGGGGTCGATGGAAACACCATATATTTT

d_gene: .
j_gene: TRBJ2-1
v_gene: TRBV29-1
abundance: .
CDR3aa: CSVEGLASQADEQFF
CDR3nt: TGCAGCGTTGAAGGTCTAGCGTCGCAGGCCGATGAGCAGTTCTTC

d_gene: .
j_gene: TRBJ2-7
v_gene: TRBV5-1
abundance: once
CDR3aa: CASSLERYEQYF
CDR3nt: TGCGCCAGCAGCTTGGAGCGATACGAGCAGTACTTC

d_gene: .
j_gene: TRBJ2-7
v_gene: TRBV6-1
abundance: .
CDR3aa: CASSERQFYEQYF
CDR3nt: TGTGCCAGCAGTGAGAGACAGTTCTACGAGCAGTACTTC

d_gene: .
j_gene: TRBJ2-1
v_gene: TRBV2
abundance: .
CDR3aa: CASSPGGTGYIGGERDEQFF
CDR3nt: TGTGCCAGCAGCCCGGGGGGGACAGGGTACATCGGCGGGGAGAGAGATGAGCAGTTCTTC

d_gene: .
j_gene: TRBJ2-1
v_gene: TRBV7-6
abundance: .
CDR3aa: CASSFTSRAVEQFF
CDR3nt: TGTGCCAGCAGTTTTACTAGCCGGGCGGTTGAGCAGTTCTTC

d_gene: TRBD2
j_gene: TRBJ2-1
v_gene: TRBV19
abundance: .
CDR3aa: CASTTGGDLYNEQFF
CDR3nt: TGTGCCAGTACAACGGGAGGCGACCTCTACAATGAGCAGTTCTTC

d_gene: .
j_gene: TRBJ2-2
v_gene: TRBV9
abundance: .
CDR3aa: CASSEVPVDRPNTGELFF
CDR3nt: TGTGCCAGCAGCGAGGTCCCCGTAGACAGGCCGAACACCGGGGAGCTGTTTTTT

d_gene: TRBD2
j_gene: TRBJ2-1
v_gene: TRBV5-1
abundance: few
CDR3aa: CASSYPHMRLAGNYNEQFF
CDR3nt: TGCGCCAGCAGCTACCCCCATATGAGACTAGCGGGAAACTACAATGAGCAGTTCTTC

d_gene: .
j_gene: TRBJ1-5
v_gene: TRBV28
abundance: .
CDR3aa: CASRPGDFQPQHF
CDR3nt: TGTGCCAGCAGACCCGGAGACTTTCAGCCCCAGCATTTT

d_gene: TRBD1
j_gene: TRBJ2-5
v_gene: TRBV30
abundance: .
CDR3aa: CAWSVGSGGQETQYF
CDR3nt: TGTGCCTGGAGTGTAGGGTCAGGGGGACAAGAGACCCAGTACTTC

d_gene: .
j_gene: TRBJ2-7
v_gene: TRBV6-6
abundance: once
CDR3aa: CASSYSALSYEQYF
CDR3nt: TGTGCCAGCAGTTACAGCGCATTATCCTACGAGCAGTACTTC

d_gene: TRBD1
j_gene: TRBJ2-7
v_gene: TRBV27
abundance: .
CDR3aa: CASSARWTGVIYEQYF
CDR3nt: TGTGCCAGCAGCGCCCGGTGGACAGGGGTTATCTACGAGCAGTACTTC

d_gene: .
j_gene: TRBJ1-1
v_gene: TRBV18
abundance: .
CDR3aa: CASSPYKNTEAFF
CDR3nt: TGTGCCAGCTCACCTTATAAGAACACTGAAGCTTTCTTT

d_gene: .
j_gene: TRBJ2-2
v_gene: TRBV28
abundance: .
CDR3aa: CASEQGWGGELFF
CDR3nt: TGTGCCAGCGAACAGGGTTGGGGCGGGGAGCTGTTTTTT

d_gene: .
j_gene: TRBJ1-5
v_gene: TRBV2
abundance: .
CDR3aa: CASSEGAGQPQHF
CDR3nt: TGTGCCAGCAGTGAGGGGGCCGGTCAGCCCCAGCATTTT

d_gene: .
j_gene: TRBJ2-3
v_gene: TRBV12-5
abundance: .
CDR3aa: CASGLSTDTQYF
CDR3nt: TGTGCTAGTGGTTTATCGACAGATACGCAGTATTTT